This T cell receptor beta chain comes out of a study of Ad26.COV2.S vaccination and SARS-CoV-2 variants. Assay: immunoSEQ multiplex PCR; the TCRdb copy retains only in-frame clones and omits some. This table holds 300,000 to 400,000 clones, roughly 84% found once. Turning to this clone: Its antigen is not known.

Treatment noted: over 15 received Ad26.COV2.S at low or high dose, single or two shots; about 5 received placebo; per-sample allocation not given. The investigators took samples on day 63 after the first vaccine or placebo injection. CDR3 length: 16 amino acids. V was trimmed by 6 bases and J by 4 bases, leaving 19 bases between them. Germline values: CDR1 SNHLY, CDR2 FYNNEI. General study points: Following vaccination, spike-specific CD8+ and CD4+ T cell responses reportedly exhibited substantial breadth.

The origin of this receptor is a person between 18 and 65 years old who received the Ad26.COV2.S COVID-19 vaccine or a placebo. This chain uses TRBV2 with TRBJ1-5; possible D gene TRBD1, 6 bases. The input for sequencing was peripheral blood, taken in a trial of Ad26.COV2.S vaccine versus placebo. The CDR3 coding sequence is TGTGCCAGCAGGGGTCAGGGGCTGGTAGGGAATCAGCCCCAGCATTTT. The encoded protein is CASRGQGLVGNQPQHF.